The following is a TCR beta chain sequence with its context. Original processing methods: The authors estimated nucleated cell counts from reference gene primer amplification. TCRdb's table, derived via immunoSEQ multiplex PCR, lists solely in-frame clones and lacks some. D and trimming come from the DNA, and the V and J calls and clone size come from that table. The table lists about 270,000 clones, less than 95% of them singletons. The length of the CDR3 is 12 residues. In germline, CDR1 is LNHDA, CDR2 SQIVND (reference sequence). V lost 11 bases, J lost 6 bases, and 16 bases lay in between. This specimen belongs to a study of blood T cell repertoires in COVID-19. Overall study context: The study drew acute and convalescent COVID-19 samples from the United States, Italy and Spain. The analysed material was cDNA or gDNA that came from T cells, B-cell-depleted T cells, or PBMCs.

This rearrangement joins TRBV19 to TRBJ1-1, with D unclear. The sample consisted of PBMCs or T cells enriched from blood (not recorded which). The clonotype comes from a man in his forties who had been exposed to COVID-19. In DNA form, the CDR3 reads TGTGCCTCTTCGCCTGGGGAGGCTGAAGCTTTCTTT. Translation: CASSPGEAEAFF.